Shown below are 2 T cell receptor beta chains from a single sample sequenced in a study of blood T cell repertoires in COVID-19. The assay was immunoSEQ multiplex PCR, and TCRdb's table has in-frame clones only and misses some. The sample includes about 100,000 clones, approximately 86% of them seen just once. The specimen was PBMCs or T cells enriched from blood (not recorded which). The source of these receptors is a woman aged 50 to 60 who had recovered from COVID-19.

The chain uses TRBV4-1 and TRBJ2-6; 7 positions agree with TRBD2. V was pared by 0 bases and J by 3 bases, with 8 bases of the junction left unmatched. CDR3 length equals 18 residues. Germline CDR1 MGHRA, CDR2 YSYEKL. CDR3 nucleotides: TGCGCCAGCAGCCAAGAGCGGGGGTTGGCGGGTGGGGCCAACGTCCTGACTTTC. Translating it yields CASSQERGLAGGANVLTF.

This clone was seen just once. The genes are TRBV5-1 and TRBJ2-4; tentative D call: TRBD1 (6 bases). Trimming cost V 6 bases and J 4 bases, with 17 bases left between them. The CDR3 has 15 residues. Germline CDR1 SGHRS, CDR2 YFSETQ. CDR3 in amino acids: CASKTDSAVKNIQYF. The CDR3, as DNA: TGCGCCAGCAAGACGGACAGTGCCGTAAAAAACATTCAGTACTTC.